This TCR beta chain emerged from a study of beta chain features in type 1 diabetes. Details on this clone: Its target is unknown.

General study results and limits: Type 1 diabetes patients had moderately but significantly shorter TCRB CDR3s in all four CD4+ subsets. Naive, central memory and Treg TCRB repertoires appeared more alike in patients than in healthy donors. A possible short-template PCR bias applies equally to patients and controls.

CDR1 is LNHDA, CDR2 SQIVND, per germline (reference sequence). This CDR3 contains 15 residues. Trimming took 6 bases from V and 0 from J, leaving 11 bases between them. All of the isolated RNA was reverse transcribed, so expressed TCRB transcripts were sequenced. Profiled with immunoSEQ multiplex PCR; TCRdb holds only in-frame clones, not every one. This table has about 52,000 clones, about 40% appearing once. Each donor gave one heparinised blood draw averaging about 120 mL. The clonotype comes from a man between 25 and 39 years old with type 1 diabetes. Material: Tregs from blood. The rearrangement links TRBV19 to TRBJ1-4; D not resolved. The CDR3 reads CASSPTAATNEKLFF. Written as DNA, the CDR3 is TGTGCCAGTAGCCCCACAGCAGCAACTAATGAAAAACTGTTTTTT.